This note documents a single T cell receptor beta chain sequence. What it binds is not known. This sample is part of a study of tumor-infiltrating lymphocytes in localized non-small cell lung cancer. About the research overall: Some samples were collected after neoadjuvant chemotherapy; smokers, never-smokers and several histologies were included. Each patient gave resected tumor and non-adjacent uninvolved lung tissue.

The study's findings and limits: Only some patients had TCR sequencing, depending on available tissue. Different pieces of the same tissue were used for each assay.

The table came from immunoSEQ multiplex PCR; TCRdb's copy has only in-frame clones and leaves some out. This table holds approximately 6,200 clones, 76% found once. Sequencing used uninvolved lung tissue not adjacent to the tumor. The TCR originated in a human donor with non-small cell lung cancer.

The DNA for the CDR3 is TGTGCCTGGAGTGCCCCCCCCGGGCAGTACTTC. Encoded protein: CAWSAPPGQYF. The chain links TRBV30 to TRBJ2-7; unclear D gene. CDR3 length: 11 amino acids. CDR1 and CDR2 from the germline V gene are GTSNPN and SVGIG (reference sequence). V lost 1 base and J lost 9, with 10 bases in between.